Below are 2 T cell receptor beta chains sequenced from a single sample in a study of blood T cell repertoires in COVID-19. The data were produced by immunoSEQ multiplex PCR, yet TCRdb's version contains in-frame clones alone and is incomplete. The sample has approximately 150,000 clones, 85% seen once. Sequenced material: peripheral blood. The receptors derive from a woman older than 75 with COVID-19, enrolled during active disease.

The chain uses TRBV2 and TRBJ1-6, with D tentatively TRBD1 (5 bases). The V gene's germline CDR1 is SNHLY and CDR2 FYNNEI. Between the trimmed V and J ends, which lost 2 bases and 9 bases, there was a span of 11 bases. This CDR3 region has 14 residues. CDR3 nucleotides: TGTGCCAGCAGTGAAATAGGGGAGGGTTCACCCCTCCACTTT. Translated: CASSEIGEGSPLHF.

DNA for the CDR3: TGCGCCAGCAGCTTGGCCACAGGGGGCACAAACACCATATATTTT. Residues: CASSLATGGTNTIYF. The gene calls are TRBV5-1 and TRBJ1-3, with 9 bases matching TRBD1. Trimming took 0 bases from V and 6 from J; bases not matched to a gene: 4. Germline V CDR1 and CDR2: SGHRS, YFSETQ. The CDR3 is 15 amino acids.